This T cell receptor (beta chain) was observed in a study of shared clonotypes between healthy human individuals. About this clone: Its antigen is undetermined.

Germline assignment: CDR1 MNHNS and CDR2 SASEGT. V was shortened by 2 bases and J by 1 base, with 13 bases between the two germline ends. The CDR3 length is 16 residues. General study findings and limits: The small donor group covered limited genetic and exposure diversity.

CD45RO-negative, CCR7-selected cells formed the naive CD8 fraction, which excluded terminally differentiated effector memory CD45RA+ cells. Within Nashville, Tennessee resided all donors, each a Caucasian adult. It was at deep level that the assay was run. The DNA input per sorted-subset replicate PCR was around 200 ng, corresponding to tens of thousands of T cell genomes. Produced via immunoSEQ multiplex PCR; TCRdb's table is partial and in-frame only. The table records under 850,000 clones, around 93% of them present only once. Sequenced input: naive CD8+ T cells sorted from blood. The V call is TRBV6-1, the J call TRBJ2-3; tentative D call: TRBD1 (5 bases). The clonotype was recovered from a man aged 30 to 45 in good health. The CDR3 bases are TGTGCCAGCAGTGAATTACAGGCCAGTGGCACAGATACGCAGTATTTT. Translating it yields CASSELQASGTDTQYF.